These T cell receptor beta chains were read from a single sample in a study of blood T cells in healthy people across ages. Using its own MiXCR run on the 5' RACE reads, TCRdb lists one record per CDR3 protein. Counted here are approximately 940,000 distinct CDR3 sequences, around 48% occurring once; the ten biggest clones make up roughly an eighth. Sequences were obtained from blood. The receptors stem from a man in his thirties or forties in good health. Both conserved end residues are part of each CDR3. D genes are given only for firm matches. Clone size is shown for a subset of rows, as once, few, many or a class of expanded clone.

v_call	clone_size	d_call	j_call	cdr3_nt	cdr3_aa
TRBV6-2/TRBV6-3	once	.	TRBJ2-3	TGTGCCAGCGCCAAGGGGATAGATACGCAGTATTTT	CASAKGIDTQYF
TRBV10-3	.	.	TRBJ2-3	TGTGCCATCAGTTCAGGGATGGGCAGCACAGATACGCAGTATTTT	CAISSGMGSTDTQYF
TRBV3-1	.	.	TRBJ1-5	TGTGCCAGCAGCCGGGGACGGGAAAATCCGCCCCAGCATTTT	CASSRGRENPPQHF
TRBV7-2	many	.	TRBJ2-3	TGTGCCAGCAGCCCAGCTGGGGATACGCAGTATTTT	CASSPAGDTQYF
TRBV4-3	.	TRBD1	TRBJ2-4	TGCGCCAGCAGCCGAGAATTTGGACAGGGGCCAAACATTCAGTACTTC	CASSREFGQGPNIQYF
TRBV20-1	.	TRBD2	TRBJ2-5	TGCAGTGCTAGCGCCCCTGGGGGGGGACAAGAGACCCAGTACTTC	CSASAPGGGQETQYF
TRBV5-1	once	TRBD2	TRBJ2-7	TGCGCCAGCAGCTTGGCCCCTAGCGGGGCCCCCTACGAGCAGTACTTC	CASSLAPSGAPYEQYF
TRBV5-1	many	TRBD2	TRBJ2-7	TGCGCCAGCAGCCGGGGACTAGCGGGTGACTCCTACGAGCAGTACTTC	CASSRGLAGDSYEQYF
TRBV7-9	few	TRBD1	TRBJ2-7	TGTGCCAGCAGCTCCCGGGACAGGGCAACCTACGAGCAGTACTTC	CASSSRDRATYEQYF
TRBV11-2	.	TRBD2	TRBJ2-3	TGTGCCAGCAGCCGATTTTTGACTAGCGGCACAGATACGCAGTATTTT	CASSRFLTSGTDTQYF
TRBV9	.	.	TRBJ2-3	TGTGCCAGCAGCGTAGGAACTGGCGCTAGCACAGATACGCAGTATTTT	CASSVGTGASTDTQYF
TRBV6-1	.	TRBD1	TRBJ1-5	TGTGCCAGCAGTGAAGACCTTCAGGGGGGACGCCCCCAGCATTTT	CASSEDLQGGRPQHF
TRBV20-1	.	TRBD1	TRBJ1-6	TGCAGTGCCTCGCCGCGGGACAGGGGAATATCCTCCTATAATTCACCCCTCCACTTT	CSASPRDRGISSYNSPLHF
TRBV4-2	few	TRBD2	TRBJ2-3	TGTGCCAGCAGCCAAGATTTAAGCGGGGGGGGCACAGATACGCAGTATTTT	CASSQDLSGGGTDTQYF
TRBV20-1	.	TRBD2	TRBJ2-5	TGCAGTAAACCGCGGGGGGGGGCAGAGACCCAGTACTTC	CSKPRGGAETQYF
TRBV10-3	.	.	TRBJ2-7	TGTGCCATCAGGGACCCGGGGTCTGATCCGTACTTC	CAIRDPGSDPYF
TRBV7-8	few	.	TRBJ2-5	TGTGCCAGCAGCAGAAGGGACTTTAAAGAGACCCAGTACTTC	CASSRRDFKETQYF
TRBV30	.	.	TRBJ2-1	TGTGCCTGGAGTGTTGGCAGGGCGTACAATGAGCAGTTCTTC	CAWSVGRAYNEQFF
TRBV10-3	few	.	TRBJ2-5	TGTGCCATCAGTGAGTCAGGGACCGCGGGAGAGACCCAGTACTTC	CAISESGTAGETQYF
TRBV12-5	.	.	TRBJ2-1	TGTGCTAGTGGTCTCCACACCGGTGAGCAGTTCTTC	CASGLHTGEQFF
TRBV5-1	.	TRBD1	TRBJ1-6	TGCGCCAGCCAGGAATGGGACAGGGGGCCTAATTCACCCCTCCACTTT	CASQEWDRGPNSPLHF
TRBV30	once	.	TRBJ1-6	TGTGCCTGGAGTGTAGAAGGTCCATCACCCCTCCACTTT	CAWSVEGPSPLHF
TRBV2	many	.	TRBJ2-4	TGTGCCAGCAGTGGGGGAGGTACTAAAGCCAAAAACATTCAGTACTTC	CASSGGGTKAKNIQYF
TRBV20-1	many	.	TRBJ1-5	TGCAGTGCTAGAGATGGGACGTGGGGACAAGCGCCCCAGCATTTT	CSARDGTWGQAPQHF
TRBV10-3	.	.	TRBJ1-2	TGTGCCATCAGTGACCGGAGGAACTATGGCTACACCTTC	CAISDRRNYGYTF
TRBV20-1	.	TRBD1	TRBJ2-7	TGCAGTGCTAGTCGGACAGGGGGAACCTACGAGCAGTACTTC	CSASRTGGTYEQYF
TRBV5-1	.	.	TRBJ2-3	TGCGCCAGCAGCCATGGGACAAGCCACACAGATACGCAGTATTTT	CASSHGTSHTDTQYF
TRBV29-1	.	.	TRBJ1-1	TGCAGCCAATTACCGGGACGGGGAATCAACACTGAAGCTTTCTTT	CSQLPGRGINTEAFF
TRBV10-3	few	.	TRBJ1-2	TGTGCCATCAGTGATGGGGACTATGGCTACACCTTC	CAISDGDYGYTF
TRBV6-5	.	.	TRBJ2-7	TGTGCCAGCAGGTCGGGGTCCTTATCCTACGAGCAGTACTTC	CASRSGSLSYEQYF
TRBV4-2	.	.	TRBJ2-5	TGTGCCAGCAGCCAAGGCCTCAGGGGTTATGCAGAGACCCAGTACTTC	CASSQGLRGYAETQYF
TRBV6-5	.	.	TRBJ2-3	TGTGCCAGCAGTTACCGGCCAGGGTCAGCAGATACGCAGTATTTT	CASSYRPGSADTQYF
TRBV7-2	.	.	TRBJ2-5	TGTGCCAGCAGCTCCCCCCGGGGTTTACAAGAGACCCAGTACTTC	CASSSPRGLQETQYF
TRBV29-1	.	.	TRBJ1-1	TGCAGGCCTCGGAATGGCAGGGAGAACACTGAAGCTTTCTTT	CRPRNGRENTEAFF
TRBV3-1	.	.	TRBJ2-3	TGTGCCAGCAGCCAAAAGGGAGTAGGTCTGTCGCCAGATACGCAGTATTTT	CASSQKGVGLSPDTQYF